This T cell receptor (beta chain) was observed in a study of T cell repertoires in cytomegalovirus infection. TCRdb re-analysed the reads in MiXCR, keeping a single row per CDR3 protein. The sample has about 920,000 distinct CDR3 sequences; less than 35% are singletons. In the case of this clonotype: Its cognate antigen is unknown.

This CDR3 contains 14 residues. With 5 bases removed from V and 6 bases from J, the gap between germline ends came to 13 bases. Here the sequenced sample was cultured CD8+ T cells from PBMCs, taken from culture after CMV antigen stimulation. The TCR sequence derives from a human donor in good health (CMV status not recorded). Some clones in this sample may be carry-over from other donors' samples. V gene TRBV7-1 combines with J gene TRBJ2-2, with D possibly matching TRBD1 (7 bases). TRBV7-1 is known as an ORF, though its function is uncertain. The CDR3 protein is CASSGGTAPGELFF. Here the CDR3 DNA reads TGTGCCAGCAGCGGGGGGACAGCCCCCGGGGAGCTGTTTTTT.